This record covers a single TCR beta chain. The V and J ends lost 1 base and 6 bases, in that order; junction bases with no gene match: 4. Per the germline V gene, CDR1 is LGHNA and CDR2 is YNFKEQ. The CDR3 runs 15 residues. 13 Jbeta primers and 60 Vbeta primers were used for the PCR. Repertoires were generated with immunoSEQ multiplex PCR, while TCRdb's copy carries only in-frame clones and drops some. The sample gives hundreds of thousands of clones, around four fifths of which show up once; approximately 0.71% is in the top ten. This sample was taken from a study of cytomegalovirus exposure and HLA in healthy donors.

Sequencing was carried out using PBMCs. V usage is TRBV4-2 and J usage is TRBJ2-7, with 12 nucleotides matching TRBD2. This receptor was identified in a boy aged 2 to 10 in good health and CMV-seronegative. The CDR3 is CASSQGLAGGCEQYF. The CDR3 coding sequence is TGTGCCAGCAGCCAAGGGCTAGCGGGGGGGTGCGAGCAGTACTTC.